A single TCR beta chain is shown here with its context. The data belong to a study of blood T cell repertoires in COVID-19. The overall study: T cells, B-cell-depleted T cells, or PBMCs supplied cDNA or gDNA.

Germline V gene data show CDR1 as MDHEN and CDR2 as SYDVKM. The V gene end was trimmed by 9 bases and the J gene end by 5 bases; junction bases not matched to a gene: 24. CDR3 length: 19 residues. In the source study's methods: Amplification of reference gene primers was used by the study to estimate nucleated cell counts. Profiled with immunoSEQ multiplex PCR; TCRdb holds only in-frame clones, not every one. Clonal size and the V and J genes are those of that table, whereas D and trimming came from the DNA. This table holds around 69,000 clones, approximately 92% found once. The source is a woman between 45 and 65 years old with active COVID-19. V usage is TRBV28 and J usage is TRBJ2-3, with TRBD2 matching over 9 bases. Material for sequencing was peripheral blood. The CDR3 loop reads CASHPLAFGLAGRGDTQYF. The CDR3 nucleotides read TGTGCCAGTCATCCCTTAGCATTCGGCCTAGCGGGGAGGGGAGATACGCAGTATTTT. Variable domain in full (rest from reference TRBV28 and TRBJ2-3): DVKVTQSSRYLVKRTGEKVFLECVQDMDHENMFWYRQDPGLGLRLIYFSYDVKMKEKGDIPEGYSVSREKKERFSLILESASTNQTSMYLCASHPLAFGLAGRGDTQYFGPGTRLTVL.